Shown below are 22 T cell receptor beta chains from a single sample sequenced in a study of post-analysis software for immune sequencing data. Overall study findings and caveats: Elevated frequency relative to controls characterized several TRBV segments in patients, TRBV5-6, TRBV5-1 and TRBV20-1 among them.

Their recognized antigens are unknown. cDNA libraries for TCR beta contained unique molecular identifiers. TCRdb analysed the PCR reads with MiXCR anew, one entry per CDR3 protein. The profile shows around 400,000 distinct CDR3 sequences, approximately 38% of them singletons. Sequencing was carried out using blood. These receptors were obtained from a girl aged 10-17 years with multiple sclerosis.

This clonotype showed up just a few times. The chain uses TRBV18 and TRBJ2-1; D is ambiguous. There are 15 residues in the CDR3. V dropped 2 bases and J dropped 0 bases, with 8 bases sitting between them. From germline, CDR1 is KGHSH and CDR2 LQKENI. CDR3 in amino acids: CASSPSVVSYNEQFF. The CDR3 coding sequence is TGTGCCAGCTCACCATCAGTCGTCTCCTACAATGAGCAGTTCTTC.

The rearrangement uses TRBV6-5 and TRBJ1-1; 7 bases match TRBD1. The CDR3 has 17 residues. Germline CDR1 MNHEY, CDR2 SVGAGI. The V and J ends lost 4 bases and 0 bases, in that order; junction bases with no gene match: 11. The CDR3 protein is CASSWAGGSQMNTEAFF. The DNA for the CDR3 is TGTGCCAGCAGTTGGGCAGGGGGTTCCCAGATGAACACTGAAGCTTTCTTT.

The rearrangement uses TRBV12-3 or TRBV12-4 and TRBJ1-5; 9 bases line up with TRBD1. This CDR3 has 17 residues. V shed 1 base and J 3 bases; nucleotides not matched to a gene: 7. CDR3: CASSLGYGTGHNQPQHF. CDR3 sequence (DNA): TGTGCCAGCAGTTTAGGCTACGGGACAGGGCACAATCAGCCCCAGCATTTT.

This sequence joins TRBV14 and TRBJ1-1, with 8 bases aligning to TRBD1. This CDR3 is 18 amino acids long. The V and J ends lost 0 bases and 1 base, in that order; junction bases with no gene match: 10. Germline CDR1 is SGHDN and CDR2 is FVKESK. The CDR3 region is CASSQDRGRGRRNTEAFF. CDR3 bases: TGTGCCAGCAGCCAAGACCGGGGCAGGGGGCGGAGGAACACTGAAGCTTTCTTT.

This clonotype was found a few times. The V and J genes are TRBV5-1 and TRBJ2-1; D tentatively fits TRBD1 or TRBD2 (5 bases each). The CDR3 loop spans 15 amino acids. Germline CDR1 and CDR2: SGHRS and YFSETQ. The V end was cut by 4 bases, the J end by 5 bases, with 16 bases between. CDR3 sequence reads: CASSPEPGTHNEQFF. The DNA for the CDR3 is TGCGCCAGCAGCCCGGAACCCGGGACCCACAATGAGCAGTTCTTC.

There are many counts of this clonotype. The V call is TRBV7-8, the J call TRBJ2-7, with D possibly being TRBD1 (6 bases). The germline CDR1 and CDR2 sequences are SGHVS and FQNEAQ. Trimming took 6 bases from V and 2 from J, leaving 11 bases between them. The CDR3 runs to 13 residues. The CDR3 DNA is TGTGCCAGCAGTCTCCGGGACACCTACGAGCAGTACTTC. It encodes CASSLRDTYEQYF.

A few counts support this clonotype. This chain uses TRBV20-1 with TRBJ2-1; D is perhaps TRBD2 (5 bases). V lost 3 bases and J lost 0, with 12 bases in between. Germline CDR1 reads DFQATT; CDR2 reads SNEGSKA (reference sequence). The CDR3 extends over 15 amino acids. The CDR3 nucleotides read TGCAGTGCTAGCCCGAGTACTAGCTCCTACAATGAGCAGTTCTTC. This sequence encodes CSASPSTSSYNEQFF.

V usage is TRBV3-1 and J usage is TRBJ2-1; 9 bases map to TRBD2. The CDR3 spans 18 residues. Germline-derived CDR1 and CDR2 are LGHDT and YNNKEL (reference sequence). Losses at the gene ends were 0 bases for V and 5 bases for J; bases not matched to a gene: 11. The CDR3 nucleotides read TGTGCCAGCAGCCAAGATCTCGAACGGACTAGCGTTCACAATGAGCAGTTCTTC. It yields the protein CASSQDLERTSVHNEQFF.

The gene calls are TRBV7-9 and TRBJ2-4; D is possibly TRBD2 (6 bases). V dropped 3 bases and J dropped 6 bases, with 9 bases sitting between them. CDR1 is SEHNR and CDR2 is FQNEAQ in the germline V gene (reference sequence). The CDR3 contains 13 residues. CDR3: CASSLGGTNIQYF. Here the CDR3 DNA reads TGTGCCAGCAGCTTGGGAGGCACAAACATTCAGTACTTC.

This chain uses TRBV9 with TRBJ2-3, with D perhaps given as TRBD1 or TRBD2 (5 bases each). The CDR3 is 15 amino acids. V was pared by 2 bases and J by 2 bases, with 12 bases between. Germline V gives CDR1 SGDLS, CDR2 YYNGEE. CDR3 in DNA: TGTGCCAGCAGCGTGCCCGGGGCGGACACAGATACGCAGTATTTT. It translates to CASSVPGADTDTQYF.

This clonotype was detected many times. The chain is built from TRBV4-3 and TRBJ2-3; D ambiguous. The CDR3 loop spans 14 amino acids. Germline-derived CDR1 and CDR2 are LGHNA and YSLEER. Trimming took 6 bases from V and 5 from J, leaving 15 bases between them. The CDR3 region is CASRGSRRGDTQYF. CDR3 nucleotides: TGCGCCAGCAGGGGGTCGCGCCGAGGAGATACGCAGTATTTT.

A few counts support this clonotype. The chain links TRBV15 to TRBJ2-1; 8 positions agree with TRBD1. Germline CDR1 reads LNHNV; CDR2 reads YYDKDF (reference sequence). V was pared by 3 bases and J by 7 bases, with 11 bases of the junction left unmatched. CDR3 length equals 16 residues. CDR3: CATSSQRQGKGNEQFF. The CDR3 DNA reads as TGTGCCACCAGCAGTCAAAGACAGGGGAAAGGGAATGAGCAGTTCTTC.

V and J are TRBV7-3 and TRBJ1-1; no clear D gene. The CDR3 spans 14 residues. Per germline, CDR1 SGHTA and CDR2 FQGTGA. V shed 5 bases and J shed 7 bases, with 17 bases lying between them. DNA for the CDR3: TGTGCCAGCAGCCCCACCCGAGGGCTAGGTGAAGCTTTCTTT. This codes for CASSPTRGLGEAFF.

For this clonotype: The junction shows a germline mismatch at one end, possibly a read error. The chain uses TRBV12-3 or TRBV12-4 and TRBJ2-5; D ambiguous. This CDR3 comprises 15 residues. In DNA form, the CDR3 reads TGTGCCAGCAGTTTAGGGGGATTGGGCCAAGGGACCCAGTACTTC. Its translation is CASSLGGLGQGTQYF.

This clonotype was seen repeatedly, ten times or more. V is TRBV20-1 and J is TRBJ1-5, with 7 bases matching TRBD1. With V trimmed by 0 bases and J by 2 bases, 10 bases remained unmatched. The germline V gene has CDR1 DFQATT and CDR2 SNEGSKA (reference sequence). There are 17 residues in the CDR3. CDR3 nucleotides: TGCAGTGCTAGAGAGAGGACAGGCGTTTCAGGCAATCAGCCCCAGCATTTT. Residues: CSARERTGVSGNQPQHF.

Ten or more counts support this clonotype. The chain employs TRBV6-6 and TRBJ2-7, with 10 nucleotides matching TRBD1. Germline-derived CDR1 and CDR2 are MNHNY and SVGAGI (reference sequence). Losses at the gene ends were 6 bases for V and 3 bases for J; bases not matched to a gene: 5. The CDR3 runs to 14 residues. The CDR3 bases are TGTGCCAGCAGGAGCCGGGACAGGGGCTACGAGCAGTACTTC. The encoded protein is CASRSRDRGYEQYF.

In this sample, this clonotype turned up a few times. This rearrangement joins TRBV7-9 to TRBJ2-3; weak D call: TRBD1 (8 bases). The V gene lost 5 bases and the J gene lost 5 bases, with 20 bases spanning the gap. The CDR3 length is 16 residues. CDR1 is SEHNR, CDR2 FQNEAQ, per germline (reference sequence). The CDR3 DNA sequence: TGTGCCAGCAGCCCTCCGGACAGGGCGGGGGTAGATACGCAGTATTTT. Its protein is CASSPPDRAGVDTQYF.

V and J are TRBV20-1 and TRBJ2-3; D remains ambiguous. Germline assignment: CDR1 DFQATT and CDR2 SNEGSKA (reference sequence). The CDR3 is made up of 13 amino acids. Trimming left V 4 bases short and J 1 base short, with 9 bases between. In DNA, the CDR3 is TGCAGTGCTACCCCTGGCCGCACAGATACGCAGTATTTT. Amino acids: CSATPGRTDTQYF.

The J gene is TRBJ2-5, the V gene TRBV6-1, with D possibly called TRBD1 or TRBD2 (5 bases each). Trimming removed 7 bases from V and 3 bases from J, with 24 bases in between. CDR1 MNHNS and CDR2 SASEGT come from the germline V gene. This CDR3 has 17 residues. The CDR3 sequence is CASNQRGRVGRKETQYF. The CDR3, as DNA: TGTGCCAGCAATCAGAGGGGCAGGGTGGGAAGGAAAGAGACCCAGTACTTC.

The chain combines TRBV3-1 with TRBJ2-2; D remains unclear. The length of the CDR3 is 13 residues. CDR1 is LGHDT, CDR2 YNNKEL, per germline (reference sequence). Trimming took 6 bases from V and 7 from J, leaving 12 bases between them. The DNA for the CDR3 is TGTGCCAGCAGTACGCTGTGGGGCGGGGAGCTGTTTTTT. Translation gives CASSTLWGGELFF.

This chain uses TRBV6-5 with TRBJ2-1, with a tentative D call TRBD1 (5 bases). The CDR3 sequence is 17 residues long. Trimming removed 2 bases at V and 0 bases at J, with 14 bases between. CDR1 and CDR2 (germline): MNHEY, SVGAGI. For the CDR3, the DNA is TGTGCCAGCAGTTACGAATCAGGGATGGCCTCCTACAATGAGCAGTTCTTC. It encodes CASSYESGMASYNEQFF.

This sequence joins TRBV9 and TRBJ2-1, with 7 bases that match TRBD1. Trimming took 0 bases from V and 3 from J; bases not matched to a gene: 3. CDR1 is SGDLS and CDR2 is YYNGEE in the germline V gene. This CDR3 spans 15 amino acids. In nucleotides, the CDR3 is TGTGCCAGCAGCGTAGGTGGGACAGACTACAATGAGCAGTTCTTC. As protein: CASSVGGTDYNEQFF.